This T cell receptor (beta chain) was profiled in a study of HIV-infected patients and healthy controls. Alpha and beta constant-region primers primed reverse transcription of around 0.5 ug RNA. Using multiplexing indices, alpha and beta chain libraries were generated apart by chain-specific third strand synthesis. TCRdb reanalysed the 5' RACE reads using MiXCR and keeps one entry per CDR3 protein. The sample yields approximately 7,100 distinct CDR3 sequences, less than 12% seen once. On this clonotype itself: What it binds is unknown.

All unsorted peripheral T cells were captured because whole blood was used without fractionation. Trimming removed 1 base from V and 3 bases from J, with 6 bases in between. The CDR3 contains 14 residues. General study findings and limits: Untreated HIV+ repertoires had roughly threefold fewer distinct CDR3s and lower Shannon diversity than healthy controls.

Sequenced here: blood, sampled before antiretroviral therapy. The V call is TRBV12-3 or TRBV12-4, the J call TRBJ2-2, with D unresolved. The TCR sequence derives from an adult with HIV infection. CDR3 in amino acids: CASSLGPYTGELFF. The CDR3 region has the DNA TGTGCCAGCAGTTTAGGGCCTTACACCGGGGAGCTGTTTTTT.